This section outlines one T cell receptor beta chain sequence together with its context. A multiplex PCR was run with 60 Vbeta primers and 13 Jbeta primers. TCRdb keeps only in-frame clones here, not all; method: immunoSEQ multiplex PCR. Its table records 20,000 to 25,000 clones. This entry belongs to a study of cytomegalovirus exposure and HLA in healthy donors. This clonotype was sampled from a male donor in good health and CMV-seropositive. Sample: PBMCs.

The DNA of the CDR3 is TGTGCCAGCAGCTCACAGATTTCTAAAGAAGCTTTCTTT. The encoded protein is CASSSQISKEAFF. The V call is TRBV7-2, the J call TRBJ1-1; D gene ambiguous. Trimming removed 4 bases at V and 8 bases at J, with 14 bases between. Germline CDR1 and CDR2: SGHTA and FQGNSA. This CDR3 region has 13 residues.